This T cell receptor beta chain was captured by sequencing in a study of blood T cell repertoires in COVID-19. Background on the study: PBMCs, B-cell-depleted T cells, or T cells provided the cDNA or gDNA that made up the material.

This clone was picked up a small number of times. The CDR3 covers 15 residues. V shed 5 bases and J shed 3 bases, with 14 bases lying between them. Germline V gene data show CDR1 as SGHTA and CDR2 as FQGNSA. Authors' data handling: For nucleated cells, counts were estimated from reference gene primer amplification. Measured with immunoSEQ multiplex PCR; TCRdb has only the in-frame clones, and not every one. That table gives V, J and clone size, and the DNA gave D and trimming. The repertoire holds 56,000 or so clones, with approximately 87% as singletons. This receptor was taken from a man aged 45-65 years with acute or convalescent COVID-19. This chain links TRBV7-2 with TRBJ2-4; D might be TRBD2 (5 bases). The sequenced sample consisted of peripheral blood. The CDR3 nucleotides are TGTGCCAGCAGCGAGGGTGGGCAGAACAAAAACATTCAGTACTTC. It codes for CASSEGGQNKNIQYF.